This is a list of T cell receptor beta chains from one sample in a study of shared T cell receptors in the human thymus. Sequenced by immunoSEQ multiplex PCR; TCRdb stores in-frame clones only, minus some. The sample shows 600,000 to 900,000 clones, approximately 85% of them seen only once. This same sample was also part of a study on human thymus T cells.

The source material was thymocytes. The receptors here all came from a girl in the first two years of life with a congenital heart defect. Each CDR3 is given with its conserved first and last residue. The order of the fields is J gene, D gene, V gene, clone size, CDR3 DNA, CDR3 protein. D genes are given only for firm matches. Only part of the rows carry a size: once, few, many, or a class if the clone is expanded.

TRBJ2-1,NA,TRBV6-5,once,TGTGCCAGCAGACCAAACATTAACAATGAGCAGTTCTTC,CASRPNINNEQFF
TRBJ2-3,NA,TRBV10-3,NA,TGTGCCATCAGTGACAGGCTCACAGATACGCAGTATTTT,CAISDRLTDTQYF
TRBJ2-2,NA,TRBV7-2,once,TGTGCCAGCAGCCCAGAAACCCAGGGGTTCGGGGAGCTGTTTTTT,CASSPETQGFGELFF
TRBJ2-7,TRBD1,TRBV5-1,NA,TGCGCCAGCAGCTTGATAGGGGGCGCCTCCTACGAGCAGTACTTC,CASSLIGGASYEQYF
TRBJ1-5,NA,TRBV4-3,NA,TGCGCCAGCAGCCAAGATAATGGGGGCGGCAATCAGCCCCAGCATTTT,CASSQDNGGGNQPQHF
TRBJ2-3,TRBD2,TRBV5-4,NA,TGTGCCAGCAGCTTGCCTAGCGGGGATACAGATACGCAGTATTTT,CASSLPSGDTDTQYF
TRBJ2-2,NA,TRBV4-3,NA,TGCGCCAGCAGCCACTTATGGACAGTAATTACGAACACCGGGGAGCTGTTTTTT,CASSHLWTVITNTGELFF
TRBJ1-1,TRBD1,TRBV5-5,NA,TGTGCCAGCAGCTACACACATACAAGGACAGGGCCACCCGAAGCTTTCTTT,CASSYTHTRTGPPEAFF
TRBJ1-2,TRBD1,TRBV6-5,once,TGTGCCAGCAGTTCCTACCGGGACAGGGAGGAGGGCTACACCTTC,CASSSYRDREEGYTF
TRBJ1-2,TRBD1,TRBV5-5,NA,TGTGCCAGCAGCCCTACTACAGGGGGAAGCTCCTATGGCTACACCTTC,CASSPTTGGSSYGYTF
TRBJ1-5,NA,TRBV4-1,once,TGCGCCAGCAGCCAAGAAGTGATCGGGACACCGTCAGATAGCAATCAGCCCCAGCATTTT,CASSQEVIGTPSDSNQPQHF
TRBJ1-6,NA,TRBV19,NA,TGTGCCAGTAGTTCTCGATCCGGGACACGGAGATCACCCCTCCACTTT,CASSSRSGTRRSPLHF
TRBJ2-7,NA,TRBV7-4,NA,TGTGCCAGCAGCTTAGGGGAATCCACCCTTTGTTATGCTGCAGGGCGGACCTACGAGCAGTACTTC,CASSLGESTLCYAAGRTYEQYF
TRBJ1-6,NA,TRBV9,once,TGTGCCAGCAGCCCGGGGGATTCACCCCTCCACTTT,CASSPGDSPLHF
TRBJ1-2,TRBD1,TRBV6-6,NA,TGTGCCAGCAGTTACTCGGACAGGCCCTATGATGGCTACACCTTC,CASSYSDRPYDGYTF
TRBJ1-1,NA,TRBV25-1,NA,TGTGCCAGCAGTTTCTACACTGAAGCTTTCTTT,CASSFYTEAFF
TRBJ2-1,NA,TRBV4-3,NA,TGCGCCAGCAGCCAAGCTTGGCATAGCGGATACAATGAGCAGTTCTTC,CASSQAWHSGYNEQFF
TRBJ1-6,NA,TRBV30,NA,TGTGCCTGGAGTGCCCGGGCGAATACTGACAGGAGCTCCTATAATTCACCCCTCCACTTT,CAWSARANTDRSSYNSPLHF
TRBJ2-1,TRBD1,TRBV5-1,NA,TGCGCCAGCAGCTTAAGGCCGCGATCGGGACAGCCTAATCGATACTCCTACAATGAGCAGTTCTTC,CASSLRPRSGQPNRYSYNEQFF
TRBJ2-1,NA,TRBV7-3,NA,TGTGCCAGCAGCCGGTTACAGACAGGAGAGCAGTTCTTC,CASSRLQTGEQFF
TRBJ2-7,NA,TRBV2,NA,TGTGCCAGCAGTGTCGTCTCCTCCTTCTACGAGCAGTACTTC,CASSVVSSFYEQYF
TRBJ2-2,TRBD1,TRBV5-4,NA,TGTGCCAGCAGCTTGGGGGACAGGGTACGATCCGCCGGGGAGCTGTTTTTT,CASSLGDRVRSAGELFF
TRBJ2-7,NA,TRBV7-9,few,TGTGCCAGCAGCTTGAGCTACGAGCAGTACTTC,CASSLSYEQYF
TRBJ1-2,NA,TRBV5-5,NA,TGTGCCAGCAGCCATGACAGGAGTATTAACTATGGCTACACCTTC,CASSHDRSINYGYTF
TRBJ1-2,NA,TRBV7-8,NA,TGTGCCAGCAGCCTCAGGGGCTCGGCGAATGGCTACACCTTC,CASSLRGSANGYTF
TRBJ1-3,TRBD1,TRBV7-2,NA,TGTGCCAGCAGCCTTGACAGGGAACCTGGAAACACCATATATTTT,CASSLDREPGNTIYF
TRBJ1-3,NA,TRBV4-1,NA,TGCGCCAGCAGCCAAGACAGGGGATCTGGAAACACCATATATTTT,CASSQDRGSGNTIYF
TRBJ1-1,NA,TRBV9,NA,TGTGCCAGCAGCGTAGAGAGAAACACTGAAGCTTTCTTT,CASSVERNTEAFF
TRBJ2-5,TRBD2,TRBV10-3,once,TGTGCCATCAGTGAGACAGGTAGCGGGGGTCGGGAGACCCAGTACTTC,CAISETGSGGRETQYF
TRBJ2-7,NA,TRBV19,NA,TGTGCCAGTAGTGGGCCACAAATCTACGAGCAGTACTTC,CASSGPQIYEQYF